This TCR beta chain was documented in a study of T cell repertoires in cytomegalovirus infection. This clonotype appeared many times. The V and J ends lost 7 bases and 11 bases respectively, with 17 bases between them. Germline CDR1 is MDHEN and CDR2 is SYDVKM. CDR3 size: 13 residues. Using its own MiXCR run on the reads, TCRdb lists one record per CDR3 protein. The table records around 630,000 distinct CDR3 sequences, approximately 25% of them present only once. The origin of this receptor is a human donor in good health (CMV status not recorded). Some clones in this sample may be carry-over from other donors' samples. This chain links TRBV28 with TRBJ2-2, with D possibly matching TRBD2 (7 bases). The sequenced material came from CD8+ T cells from PBMCs. In DNA form, the CDR3 reads TGTGCCAGCACTCTGGGGGGGGCGTTAGAGCTGTTTTTT. It codes for CASTLGGALELFF.